One and the same sample provided the 31 T cell receptor beta chains below, sequenced in a study of T-cell reconstitution after alpha-beta-depleted transplantation in children. Preparation of the TCRbeta library used unique molecular identifiers. Using its own MiXCR run on the PCR reads, TCRdb lists one record per CDR3 protein. The data contain 45,000 to 60,000 distinct CDR3 sequences, 40% to 65% of them singletons. The sample consisted of peripheral blood, taken before TCRalphabeta/CD19-depleted stem cell transplant. All receptors derive from a boy under two years old with SCID, due to receive a stem cell transplant.

V is TRBV20-1 and J is TRBJ2-5, with a possible D match to TRBD2 (6 bases). The germline V and J ends were trimmed by 3 bases and 7 bases, with 12 bases remaining between them. This CDR3 spans 12 amino acids. CDR1 and CDR2 (germline): DFQATT, SNEGSKA (reference sequence). CDR3 sequence reads: CSASWGEVTQYF. The CDR3 DNA reads TGCAGTGCTAGCTGGGGGGAAGTGACCCAGTACTTC.

The chain joins TRBV19 to TRBJ1-4; perhaps TRBD1 as D (5 bases). The CDR3 totals 15 residues. The V end lost 5 bases, the J end lost 0 bases, and 10 bases lay between the germline ends. Germline assignment: CDR1 LNHDA and CDR2 SQIVND (reference sequence). DNA for the CDR3: TGTGCCAGTAGTCCGGGGACCGCAACTAATGAAAAACTGTTTTTT. Amino acids: CASSPGTATNEKLFF.

In this sample, this clonotype turned up a few times. The germline gene is not matched at one end of the junction; a read error may be the cause. The chain couples TRBV11-1 to TRBJ2-2; D may be TRBD1 or TRBD2 (5 bases each). Germline assignment: CDR1 SGHAT and CDR2 FQDESV (reference sequence). CDR3 length: 15 amino acids. CDR3 sequence (DNA): TGTGCCAGCAGCGCTCAGGGTCTCCGTCTCGCCGGGGAGCTGTTT. Its translation: CASSAQGLRLAGELF.

This chain connects TRBV4-3 to TRBJ2-7; no clear D. V gave up 0 bases and J gave up 0 bases, with 15 bases separating them. The CDR3 loop spans 17 amino acids. Germline-derived CDR1 and CDR2 are LGHNA and YSLEER. This CDR3 is CASSQDFTALSSYEQYF. For the CDR3, the DNA is TGCGCCAGCAGCCAAGACTTTACGGCCCTATCCTCCTACGAGCAGTACTTC.

Here the CDR3 reads CASSVAPRGARNEKLFF. The CDR3 DNA follows: TGTGCCAGCAGCGTAGCCCCTCGGGGGGCACGTAATGAAAAACTGTTTTTT. V gene TRBV9 combines with J gene TRBJ1-4, with a weak D call TRBD1 (6 bases). Germline CDR1 and CDR2: SGDLS and YYNGEE. The CDR3 runs 17 residues. Trimming left V 0 bases short and J 4 bases short, with 16 bases between. The variable domain in full, with the rest retrieved from reference TRBV9 and TRBJ1-4, is DSGVTQTPKHLITATGQRVTLRCSPRSGDLSVYWYQQSLDQGLQFLIQYYNGEERAKGNILERFSAQQFPDLHSELNLSSLELGDSALYFCASSVAPRGARNEKLFFGSGTQLSVL.

This clonotype occurred a few times. The chain is built from TRBV4-1 and TRBJ2-1; 12 bases line up with TRBD2. V trimming: 3 bases; J trimming: 7 bases; junction bases outside the gene matches: 7. This CDR3 contains 16 residues. Germline V gene data show CDR1 as MGHRA and CDR2 as YSYEKL. The CDR3 is CASSQTSGGAQNEQFF. In DNA form, the CDR3 reads TGCGCCAGCAGCCAGACTAGCGGGGGTGCGCAGAATGAGCAGTTCTTC.

This clonotype was recorded a few times. The J gene is TRBJ2-3, the V gene TRBV20-1, with 7 bases identical to TRBD1. Looked up from germline, CDR1 is DFQATT and CDR2 is SNEGSKA (reference sequence). Unmatched junction bases numbered 3, after V lost 3 bases and J lost 3 bases. The CDR3 is made up of 13 amino acids. Written as DNA, the CDR3 is TGCAGTGCTAGGACAGGGCCAACAGATACGCAGTATTTT. It encodes CSARTGPTDTQYF.

V is TRBV6-5 and J is TRBJ2-7; 7 bases align to TRBD1. V shed 4 bases and J 2 bases; nucleotides not matched to a gene: 11. CDR1 MNHEY and CDR2 SVGAGI come from the germline V gene. The CDR3 loop spans 16 amino acids. Written as DNA, the CDR3 is TGTGCCAGCAGTTCTCCGATGACAGGGTGGCCCTACGAGCAGTACTTC. Translated: CASSSPMTGWPYEQYF.

This clonotype appeared a single time. The chain joins TRBV28 to TRBJ2-7, with D tentatively TRBD1 or TRBD2 (5 bases each). Germline-derived CDR1 and CDR2 are MDHEN and SYDVKM. The CDR3 consists of 15 residues. Deletions cut 3 bases from V and 2 bases from J, with 14 bases between. The CDR3 nucleotides read TGTGCCAGCAGTTTGGGGGACGAAAATACCTACGAGCAGTACTTC. This encodes CASSLGDENTYEQYF.

This clonotype showed up just a few times. The chain couples TRBV20-1 to TRBJ2-1; TRBD1 aligns across 7 bases. Germline V gives CDR1 DFQATT, CDR2 SNEGSKA (reference sequence). With 6 bases clipped from V and 3 bases from J, the junction kept 8 bases outside the gene matches. The CDR3 loop spans 14 amino acids. The CDR3 coding sequence is TGCAGTGCGTGGACAGGACGAGACTACAATGAGCAGTTCTTC. It encodes CSAWTGRDYNEQFF.

The chain uses TRBV18 and TRBJ2-7; tentative D call: TRBD2 (6 bases). The V and J ends lost 4 bases and 4 bases respectively, with 14 bases between them. The V gene's germline CDR1 is KGHSH and CDR2 LQKENI. CDR3 length: 14 residues. The CDR3 loop reads CASSHRRDLYEQYF. The CDR3 nucleotides are TGTGCCAGCTCACATCGCAGGGACTTATACGAGCAGTACTTC.

This chain links TRBV5-4 with TRBJ2-1; the D gene is possibly TRBD2 (5 bases). Between the trimmed V and J ends, which lost 2 bases and 0 bases, there was a span of 9 bases. The germline gives CDR1 SGHNT, CDR2 YYREEE (reference sequence). CDR3 length equals 15 residues. This CDR3 reads CASSFGLSSYNEQFF. CDR3 in DNA: TGTGCCAGCAGCTTCGGACTCAGCTCCTACAATGAGCAGTTCTTC. The full variable domain, with the rest looked up from reference TRBV5-4 and TRBJ2-1, is ETGVTQSPTHLIKTRGQQVTLRCSSQSGHNTVSWYQQALGQGPQFIFQYYREEENGRGNFPPRFSGLQFPNYSSELNVNALELDDSALYLCASSFGLSSYNEQFFGPGTRLTVL.

This chain links TRBV7-2 with TRBJ2-1, with 10 bases identical to TRBD2. The CDR3 has 15 residues. Trimming removed 5 bases from V and 7 bases from J; junction bases left unmatched: 8. Germline V CDR1 and CDR2: SGHTA, FQGNSA. The CDR3 sequence is CASSLQRGGRNEQFF. As DNA, the CDR3 is TGTGCCAGCAGCCTTCAGCGGGGGGGCAGGAATGAGCAGTTCTTC.

The sample holds one count of this clonotype. The chain employs TRBV3-1 and TRBJ2-5; 15 bases align to TRBD2. V lost 4 bases, J lost 5 bases, and 5 bases stayed unmatched. Germline values: CDR1 LGHDT, CDR2 YNNKEL (reference sequence). This CDR3 has 16 amino acids. Here the CDR3 reads CASSPRTSGGAETQYF. In DNA, the CDR3 is TGTGCCAGCAGCCCGAGGACTAGCGGGGGGGCTGAGACCCAGTACTTC.

This chain links TRBV3-1 with TRBJ2-7; D tentatively fits TRBD1 or TRBD2 (5 bases each). The CDR3 length is 14 residues. The germline V and J ends were trimmed by 3 bases and 0 bases, with 9 bases remaining between them. The germline V gene encodes CDR1 LGHDT and CDR2 YNNKEL (reference sequence). The CDR3 DNA follows: TGTGCCAGCAGCCAGGGGACGGTCTCCTACGAGCAGTACTTC. Its translation: CASSQGTVSYEQYF.

This clonotype occurred once. The rearrangement links TRBV12-3 or TRBV12-4 to TRBJ2-7; D possibly corresponds to TRBD2 (7 bases). The CDR3 runs 14 residues. V shed 5 bases and J shed 3 bases, with 14 bases lying between them. For the CDR3, the DNA is TGTGCCAGCAGTCCTTGGGGGGGCCACTACGAGCAGTACTTC. This encodes CASSPWGGHYEQYF.

This clonotype has only one observation. The chain links TRBV6-5 to TRBJ1-1; the D gene is possibly TRBD1 (5 bases). In germline, CDR1 is MNHEY, CDR2 SVGAGI. With 9 bases removed from V and 1 base from J, the gap between germline ends came to 6 bases. The CDR3 consists of 11 residues. CDR3 region: CASGANTEAFF. The CDR3 nucleotides read TGTGCCAGTGGGGCGAACACTGAAGCTTTCTTT.

The chain combines TRBV5-1 with TRBJ2-7; D possibly corresponds to TRBD2 (5 bases). Trimming took 3 bases from V and 1 from J, leaving 14 bases between them. The germline CDR1 and CDR2 sequences are SGHRS and YFSETQ. This CDR3 comprises 15 residues. The CDR3 protein is CASSSSESGSYEQYF. CDR3 nucleotide sequence: TGCGCCAGCAGCTCGTCAGAGAGCGGATCCTACGAGCAGTACTTC.

This clonotype was seen more than once but under ten times. The chain joins TRBV6-2 or TRBV6-3 to TRBJ2-6; D is uncertain. V was pared by 2 bases and J by 0 bases, with 2 bases between. The CDR3 extends over 14 amino acids. Germline V gene lookup returns CDR1 MNHEY and CDR2 SVGEGT. CDR3 DNA sequence: TGTGCCAGCAGTTACAACTCTGGGGCCAACGTCCTGACTTTC. Translated: CASSYNSGANVLTF.

The sample holds a few counts of this clonotype. This chain links TRBV5-1 with TRBJ2-3; 7 positions agree with TRBD2. CDR3 length: 15 residues. CDR1 is SGHRS and CDR2 is YFSETQ in the germline V gene. V lost 1 base to trimming and J lost 2 bases; unmatched junction nucleotides: 4. The CDR3 nucleotides are TGCGCCAGCAGCTTGCTGCGGGAGTCCACAGATACGCAGTATTTT. Translated: CASSLLRESTDTQYF.

This clonotype was seen a handful of times. This rearrangement joins TRBV20-1 to TRBJ2-5, with D uncertain. The CDR3 has 11 amino acids. Germline lookup yields CDR1 DFQATT and CDR2 SNEGSKA (reference sequence). The germline V and J ends were trimmed by 1 base and 5 bases, with 5 bases remaining between them. The CDR3: CSARGTETQYF. CDR3 coding DNA: TGCAGTGCTAGAGGGACGGAGACCCAGTACTTC.

J is TRBJ2-7 and V is TRBV3-1, with no clear D. Trimming shortened V by 1 base and J by 4 bases, and 14 bases separated the two germline ends. The CDR3 is made up of 15 amino acids. Germline assignment: CDR1 LGHDT and CDR2 YNNKEL (reference sequence). As DNA, the CDR3 is TGTGCCAGCAGCCAAGGTGCAGGACGCCTTTACGAGCAGTACTTC. Its protein product is CASSQGAGRLYEQYF.

The V gene is TRBV9, the J gene TRBJ2-2, with 7 positions matching TRBD1. The CDR3 has 13 residues. CDR1 is SGDLS, CDR2 YYNGEE, per germline. Trimming removed 3 bases from V and 6 bases from J; junction bases left unmatched: 2. CDR3 nucleotides: TGTGCCAGCAGCGGACAGGGCTCCGGGGAGCTGTTTTTT. It yields the protein CASSGQGSGELFF.

This chain joins TRBV7-9 and TRBJ2-1; TRBD2 matches 9 bases. Germline CDR1 SEHNR, CDR2 FQNEAQ (reference sequence). The CDR3 totals 16 residues. After removal of 5 bases from V and 2 bases from J, the junction contained 7 bases not matched to a gene. Here the CDR3 reads CASSPIAGVPYNEQFF. CDR3 DNA: TGTGCCAGCAGCCCGATAGCGGGGGTTCCCTACAATGAGCAGTTCTTC.

This clonotype has more than one count but fewer than ten. The chain couples TRBV5-5 to TRBJ2-7; D unclear. Germline CDR1 and CDR2: SGHKS and YYEKEE (reference sequence). Trimming cost V 2 bases and J 6 bases, with 12 bases left between them. CDR3 length equals 13 residues. The CDR3 protein is CASSFGSPREQYF. The DNA of the CDR3 is TGTGCCAGCAGCTTCGGGTCCCCACGCGAGCAGTACTTC.

CDR3 region: CASSLGFWGMSQNTEAFF. CDR3 nucleotide sequence: TGTGCCAGCAGCTTAGGTTTCTGGGGTATGAGCCAGAACACTGAAGCTTTCTTT. This chain connects TRBV11-1 to TRBJ1-1; D is undetermined. From germline, CDR1 is SGHAT and CDR2 FQDESV (reference sequence). The CDR3 extends over 18 amino acids. V was cut by 1 base and J by 1 base, with 19 bases left in between.

This clonotype appeared a few times. The V call is TRBV6-4, the J call TRBJ2-1, with 12 bases lining up with TRBD2. The CDR3 sequence is 16 residues long. Trimming at V came to 6 bases and at J to 9 bases, leaving 12 bases not matched to a gene. Germline V lookup: CDR1 MRHNA, CDR2 SNTAGT. Here the CDR3 DNA reads TGTGCCAGCAGCCCCCTCTCTAGCGGGGGGGCAGGTGAGCAGTTCTTC. This translates into CASSPLSSGGAGEQFF.

The CDR3 DNA reads TGTGCCAGCAGTTACGAAGGCCACAAGGTTCAGTACTTC. It translates to CASSYEGHKVQYF. The gene calls are TRBV6-2 or TRBV6-3 and TRBJ2-4; D remains ambiguous. Germline-derived CDR1 and CDR2 are MNHEY and SVGEGT. V gave up 2 bases and J gave up 11 bases, with 13 bases separating them. The CDR3 runs to 13 residues.

In the case of this clonotype: At one end the junction does not follow the germline gene, possibly because of a read error. The CDR3 coding sequence is TGTGCCAGCAGCTTTGGGGGTCGAAGCACAGATAGGCAGTATTTT. This gives the protein CASSFGGRSTDRQYF. The V and J genes are TRBV5-6 and TRBJ2-3; D assignment may be TRBD1 or TRBD2 (5 bases each). This CDR3 contains 15 residues. Germline V gives CDR1 SGHDT, CDR2 YYEEEE.

The chain recombines TRBV3-1 with TRBJ2-3; TRBD2 aligns across 11 bases. V dropped 1 base and J dropped 4; count of bases not matched to a gene: 1. This CDR3 is 15 amino acids long. The germline V gene has CDR1 LGHDT and CDR2 YNNKEL (reference sequence). The CDR3 DNA sequence: TGTGCCAGCAGCCAAGGACTAGCGGGATCAGATACGCAGTATTTT. It yields the protein CASSQGLAGSDTQYF.

The V and J genes are TRBV4-2 and TRBJ1-2; D is unresolved. Germline V gene data show CDR1 as LGHNA and CDR2 as YNFKEQ. Trimming stripped 0 bases from V and 2 bases from J, with 7 bases between. This CDR3 has 14 residues. CDR3 sequence reads: CASSQDILNYGYTF. The CDR3 DNA is TGTGCCAGCAGCCAAGATATACTAAACTATGGCTACACCTTC.